The rows below give T cell receptor beta chains drawn from one sample of a study of immune evolution from preneoplasia to lung adenocarcinoma. Data came from immunoSEQ multiplex PCR; TCRdb stores just in-frame clones and leaves some out. The sample includes about 8,100 clones, 75% to 85% of them seen just once. Sample: FFPE minimally invasive lung adenocarcinoma tissue. The receptors derive from a person aged 70 to 85 with lung adenocarcinoma. Each CDR3 is given with its conserved first and last residue. D genes are given only for firm matches. Clone size is given for some rows only: seen once, a few or many times, or a class if the clone is expanded.

CDR3 | DNA | J | size | D | V
CASSLGAVNTEAFF | TGTGCCAGCAGCTTAGGCGCAGTGAACACTGAAGCTTTCTTT | TRBJ1-1 | . | . | TRBV7-8
CGLVGGAGELFF | TGTGGGCTGGTCGGAGGCGCCGGGGAGCTGTTTTTT | TRBJ2-2 | . | . | TRBV30
CASTGTHSSYEQYF | TGTGCCAGCACCGGAACCCATAGCTCCTACGAGCAGTACTTC | TRBJ2-7 | . | . | TRBV11-2
CASSTRGRTDTQYF | TGTGCCAGCAGTACCAGGGGGCGCACAGATACGCAGTATTTT | TRBJ2-3 | . | TRBD1 | TRBV27
CASSSGTSVTGELFF | TGTGCCAGCAGCAGCGGGACTAGCGTCACCGGGGAGCTGTTTTTT | TRBJ2-2 | once | TRBD2 | TRBV9
CASSPSASGTSTDTQYF | TGTGCCAGCAGCCCTTCAGCTTCCGGGACTTCCACAGATACGCAGTATTTT | TRBJ2-3 | . | . | TRBV2
CASSLRTSGGVYNEQFF | TGTGCCAGCAGCCTACGGACTAGCGGAGGGGTGTACAATGAGCAGTTCTTC | TRBJ2-1 | . | TRBD2 | TRBV11-2
CASSLVGLGAQYF | TGTGCCAGCAGCCTTGTGGGTCTGGGGGCGCAGTATTTT | TRBJ2-3 | . | . | TRBV11-2
CASSRRPIAGVGDEQYF | TGTGCCAGCAGCCGCAGGCCTATAGCGGGAGTGGGCGACGAGCAGTACTTC | TRBJ2-7 | few | TRBD2 | TRBV27
CASSLSASGRAHEQYF | TGTGCCAGCAGCTTGTCGGCTAGCGGGAGGGCCCACGAGCAGTACTTC | TRBJ2-7 | . | TRBD2 | TRBV5-6
CAWSTQPLGGYTF | TGTGCCTGGAGTACACAGCCCTTGGGTGGCTACACCTTC | TRBJ1-2 | . | . | TRBV30